These T cell receptor beta chains were read from a single sample in a study of Ad26.COV2.S vaccination and SARS-CoV-2 variants. Sequencing was performed with immunoSEQ multiplex PCR; in TCRdb, only in-frame clones are kept and a portion is missing. This sample has 300,000 to 400,000 clones, with around nine tenths found just once. Material: peripheral blood, obtained in a trial of Ad26.COV2.S vaccine versus placebo. Receptor source: a person aged 18-65 years who received the Ad26.COV2.S COVID-19 vaccine or a placebo. Each CDR3 is given with its conserved first and last residue. Each record gives: D gene, J gene, V gene, clone size, CDR3 protein, CDR3 DNA. The D gene is left open where the match is weak. Only some rows state a clone size, as once, few, many or a class for expanded clones.

>NA|TRBJ1-2|TRBV4-2|NA
CASSQDDRPYGYTF
TGTGCCAGCAGCCAAGACGACAGGCCCTATGGCTACACCTTC
>NA|TRBJ2-3|TRBV7-9|NA
CASSPPGQVASTQYF
TGTGCCAGCAGCCCCCCCGGGCAGGTGGCAAGTACGCAGTATTTT
>TRBD1|TRBJ1-6|TRBV11-3|NA
CASSLGYRGAPLHF
TGTGCCAGCAGCTTAGGATACAGGGGGGCACCCCTCCACTTT
>NA|TRBJ2-4|TRBV4-2|NA
CASSQEKGEDIQYF
TGTGCCAGCAGCCAAGAAAAAGGGGAGGACATTCAGTACTTC
>TRBD1|TRBJ2-7|TRBV19|NA
CASSRTGEYEQYF
TGTGCCAGTAGTAGAACAGGGGAATACGAGCAGTACTTC
>NA|TRBJ2-7|TRBV5-1|NA
CASSPGPDYEQYF
TGCGCCAGCAGCCCAGGACCGGACTACGAGCAGTACTTC
>TRBD1|TRBJ2-7|TRBV2|NA
CASTADRRYNEQYF
TGTGCCAGCACCGCGGACAGGAGGTACAACGAGCAGTACTTC
>NA|TRBJ2-7|TRBV5-4|NA
CASSLKEYEQYF
TGTGCCAGCAGCTTAAAAGAATACGAGCAGTACTTC
>NA|TRBJ2-5|TRBV27|NA
CASSLYPGQETQYF
TGTGCCAGCAGTTTATATCCAGGCCAAGAGACCCAGTACTTC
>TRBD1|TRBJ2-2|TRBV19|few
CASRDRKINTGELFF
TGTGCCAGTCGGGACAGAAAGATTAACACCGGGGAGCTGTTTTTT
>NA|TRBJ2-7|TRBV27|few
CASSSGDRDEQYF
TGTGCCAGCAGTAGCGGAGATCGGGACGAGCAGTACTTC
>TRBD1|TRBJ2-7|TRBV5-1|NA
CASSFIPQGASGEQYF
TGCGCCAGCAGCTTTATCCCACAGGGGGCTTCTGGAGAGCAGTACTTC
>NA|TRBJ1-4|TRBV13|NA
CASSSRTLTNEKLFF
TGTGCCAGCAGCTCTCGGACGCTAACTAATGAAAAACTGTTTTTT
>NA|TRBJ2-7|TRBV6-5|NA
CASSYSKAEQYF
TGTGCCAGCAGTTACTCGAAGGCCGAGCAGTACTTC
>TRBD1|TRBJ2-2|TRBV2|NA
CASRRGLQGTGELFF
TGTGCCAGCAGAAGGGGGCTACAGGGGACCGGGGAGCTGTTTTTT
>TRBD1|TRBJ1-2|TRBV6-5|NA
CASSSARTGYYGYTF
TGTGCCAGCAGTTCCGCGAGGACAGGATACTATGGCTACACCTTC
>NA|TRBJ1-1|TRBV3-1/TRBV3-2|NA
CASSSRGGMNTEAFF
TGTGCCAGCAGCTCCCGGGGAGGGATGAACACTGAAGCTTTCTTT
>TRBD1|TRBJ1-5|TRBV19|NA
CASSLKQGAQQPQHF
TGTGCCAGTAGTTTAAAACAGGGGGCACAGCAGCCCCAGCATTTT
>NA|TRBJ1-4|TRBV7-6|NA
CASSLEGALNEKLFF
TGTGCCAGCAGCTTAGAAGGGGCTCTTAATGAAAAACTGTTTTTT
>NA|TRBJ1-5|TRBV6-2/TRBV6-3|once
CASSPSNQPQHF
TGTGCCAGCAGTCCTAGCAATCAGCCCCAGCATTTT
>NA|TRBJ1-1|TRBV4-2|NA
CASSQDRGLDTEAFF
TGTGCCAGCAGCCAAGACAGGGGTTTGGACACTGAAGCTTTCTTT
>NA|TRBJ1-2|TRBV27|NA
CASSLSGEGYTF
TGTGCCAGCAGTTTATCGGGGGAGGGCTACACCTTC
>NA|TRBJ1-4|TRBV5-5|NA
CASSPLPPPNEKLFF
TGTGCCAGCAGCCCTTTGCCTCCACCTAATGAAAAACTGTTTTTT
>NA|TRBJ2-1|TRBV7-2|NA
CASSLVSLGGHNEQFF
TGTGCCAGCAGCTTAGTATCGTTGGGGGGGCACAATGAGCAGTTCTTC